This TCR beta chain was recovered during a study of CD8+ T cells in alopecia areata. Regarding this clone: Antigen unknown.

Sequencing used cDNA as its template, made by extracting RNA and reverse transcribing it. Data came from immunoSEQ multiplex PCR; TCRdb stores just in-frame clones and leaves some out. Of roughly 150,000 clones listed, roughly 53% are singletons. Specimens obtained from alopecia areata patients comprised lesional scalp punch biopsies and peripheral blood. Whole-study results and caveats: Mice showed TCR sharing more clearly than patients did, possibly owing to HLA. Sequence data from scalp samples additionally include resident alphabeta T cells of normal skin.

The germline CDR1 and CDR2 sequences are SGDLS and YYNGEE. The CDR3 is 15 amino acids. V lost 0 bases to trimming and J lost 5 bases, with 14 bases between them. The clonotype originates from a human donor with alopecia areata. Sequencing was performed on CD4+ T cells sorted from blood, taken at week 0. J is TRBJ2-5 and V is TRBV9, with a tentative D call TRBD1 (6 bases). CDR3 in amino acids: CASSVEWTVRETQYF. The DNA of the CDR3 is TGTGCCAGCAGCGTAGAATGGACAGTCCGGGAGACCCAGTACTTC.